The 20 T cell receptor beta chains below come from one sample, sequenced in a study of cytomegalovirus exposure and HLA in healthy donors. Sequenced by immunoSEQ multiplex PCR; TCRdb stores in-frame clones only, minus some. The sample lists about 110,000 clones, 85% to 90% occurring once. The material sequenced was PBMCs. These receptors were collected from a woman between 18 and 30 years old in good health and CMV-seronegative.

This clone was observed once. The chain joins TRBV28 to TRBJ2-7; D gene ambiguous. The V end was cut by 1 base, the J end by 4 bases, with 8 bases between. The germline gives CDR1 MDHEN, CDR2 SYDVKM. This CDR3 spans 13 amino acids. DNA of the CDR3: TGTGCCAGCAGTTTATCATCCAAATACGAGCAGTACTTC. Protein: CASSLSSKYEQYF.

The J gene is TRBJ1-6, the V gene TRBV5-3; a possible D gene is TRBD1 (6 bases). TRBV5-3 falls under the ORF class, with uncertain function. Between the trimmed V and J ends, which lost 5 bases and 9 bases, there was a span of 18 bases. There are 15 residues in the CDR3. The CDR3 DNA reads as TGTGCCAGAAGGTCCCGGGACACTGGGATTTCACCCCTCCACTTT. The encoded protein is CARRSRDTGISPLHF.

V is TRBV6-6 and J is TRBJ1-5, with 7 bases lining up with TRBD1. Per germline, CDR1 MNHNY and CDR2 SVGAGI (reference sequence). Trimming took 5 bases from V and 3 from J; bases not matched to a gene: 4. The CDR3 has 14 residues. CDR3 loop: CASSEDRFNQPQHF. Written as DNA, the CDR3 is TGTGCCAGCAGTGAGGACAGGTTCAATCAGCCCCAGCATTTT.

The gene calls are TRBV12-5 and TRBJ1-2, with D possibly being TRBD1 (5 bases). The ends were cut back, 1 base at V and 4 bases at J, with 16 bases in the middle. Germline loops: CDR1 LGHNT, CDR2 FRNRAP. The CDR3 has 16 residues. CDR3 nucleotides: TGTGCTAGTGGTTTGGGCCTCTCGGAGGGGCCCTATGGCTACACCTTC. Translation: CASGLGLSEGPYGYTF.

This clone was picked up one time. The CDR3 DNA reads as TGTGCCAGCAGCCTGGAAGCCGGGGGGCAGTACTTC. It translates to CASSLEAGGQYF. This sequence joins TRBV7-9 and TRBJ2-4, with 7 bases identical to TRBD2. The CDR3 is 12 amino acids. The V gene's germline CDR1 is SEHNR and CDR2 FQNEAQ (reference sequence). The junction had 8 bases not matched to a gene; V was cut back by 5 bases and J by 13 bases. The full variable domain, its missing parts supplied by reference TRBV7-9 and TRBJ2-4, is DTGVSQNPRHKITKRGQNVTFRCDPISEHNRLYWYRQTLGQGPEFLTYFQNEAQLEKSRLLSDRFSAERPKGSFSTLEIQRTEQGDSAMYLCASSLEAGGQYFGAGTRLSVL.

V is TRBV4-1 and J is TRBJ1-1; D is unresolved. Germline values: CDR1 MGHRA, CDR2 YSYEKL. The CDR3 spans 14 residues. With 0 bases removed from V and 9 bases from J, the gap between germline ends came to 14 bases. CDR3 nucleotide sequence: TGCGCCAGCAGCCAAGAGGAGAGGCGACTTAAAGCTTTCTTT. Translated, it gives CASSQEERRLKAFF.

This chain joins TRBV6-4 and TRBJ2-1, with 8 bases lining up with TRBD2. From germline, CDR1 is MRHNA and CDR2 SNTAGT. After removal of 6 bases from V and 6 bases from J, the junction contained 7 bases not matched to a gene. This CDR3 has 14 residues. The CDR3 spells CASRDGGGSNEQFF. CDR3 bases: TGTGCCAGCAGGGACGGGGGGGGAAGCAATGAGCAGTTCTTC.

The chain has TRBV7-2 and TRBJ2-2, with 10 bases matching TRBD1. The CDR3 spans 14 residues. Per germline, CDR1 SGHTA and CDR2 FQGNSA. V was pared by 5 bases and J by 7 bases, with 4 bases of the junction left unmatched. For the CDR3, the DNA is TGTGCCAGCAGCGGGGGACAGGGGATCGGGGAGCTGTTTTTT. As protein: CASSGGQGIGELFF.

V usage is TRBV6-5 and J usage is TRBJ2-1; 8 bases are shared with TRBD2. The CDR3 is 14 residues long. V lost 4 bases to trimming and J lost 6 bases; unmatched junction nucleotides: 5. The germline V gene has CDR1 MNHEY and CDR2 SVGAGI. The DNA for the CDR3 is TGTGCCAGCAGTTCCGGACTAGCCCCCAATGAGCAGTTCTTC. Its protein is CASSSGLAPNEQFF.

The V gene is TRBV4-2, the J gene TRBJ1-2; D uncertain. Trimming stripped 0 bases from V and 0 bases from J, with 5 bases between. CDR1 and CDR2 (germline): LGHNA, YNFKEQ. The CDR3 loop spans 14 amino acids. The CDR3 nucleotides read TGTGCCAGCAGCCAAGATGGCTCTAACTATGGCTACACCTTC. As protein: CASSQDGSNYGYTF.

This rearrangement joins TRBV4-2 to TRBJ2-3; D may be TRBD1 (6 bases). This CDR3 spans 15 amino acids. CDR1 and CDR2 (germline): LGHNA, YNFKEQ. Trimming left V 4 bases short and J 5 bases short, with 16 bases between. In DNA form, the CDR3 reads TGTGCCAGCAGCCCAGCAAGGGGGATTCAAGATACGCAGTATTTT. It is translated as CASSPARGIQDTQYF.

The chain joins TRBV14 to TRBJ2-7; D perhaps matches TRBD1 (5 bases). The V gene lost 0 bases and the J gene lost 6 bases, with 15 bases spanning the gap. The CDR3 is 15 residues long. The germline CDR1 and CDR2 sequences are SGHDN and FVKESK. CDR3 DNA sequence: TGTGCCAGCAGCCAAGATGCAGGGTACCTAGGCGAGCAGTACTTC. It yields the protein CASSQDAGYLGEQYF.

The genes are TRBV30 and TRBJ2-1, with 10 bases identical to TRBD2. This CDR3 is 18 amino acids long. Germline V gene lookup returns CDR1 GTSNPN and CDR2 SVGIG (reference sequence). The V segment lost 4 bases and the J segment 0 bases; nucleotides outside the gene matches: 12. CDR3 coding DNA: TGTGCCTGGAAAGGGGGAAAGACTAGCGGGCGCTCCTACAATGAGCAGTTCTTC. As protein: CAWKGGKTSGRSYNEQFF.

The V and J genes are TRBV28 and TRBJ1-5, with no clear D. The germline CDR1 and CDR2 sequences are MDHEN and SYDVKM. The CDR3 sequence is 14 residues long. The V end lost 2 bases, the J end lost 7 bases, and 12 bases lay between the germline ends. The CDR3 DNA reads as TGTGCCAGCAGTTTAAGCTTCGGAGGACAGCCCCAGCATTTT. It specifies CASSLSFGGQPQHF.

This clone was detected a few times. J is TRBJ2-3 and V is TRBV7-2, with 8 nucleotides matching TRBD2. Germline-derived CDR1 and CDR2 are SGHTA and FQGNSA. This CDR3 has 15 amino acids. The V and J ends lost 5 bases and 5 bases, in that order; junction bases with no gene match: 9. The CDR3 DNA follows: TGTGCCAGCAGCCTCTTTGCGGGGGGCAGAGATACGCAGTATTTT. This sequence encodes CASSLFAGGRDTQYF.

The J gene is TRBJ1-5, the V gene TRBV2, with D maybe TRBD1 (5 bases). CDR3 size: 14 residues. Per the germline V gene, CDR1 is SNHLY and CDR2 is FYNNEI. V was shortened by 8 bases and J by 0 bases, with 11 bases between the two germline ends. The CDR3 region has the DNA TGTGCCAGCGGCGCAGGGTATAGCAATCAGCCCCAGCATTTT. Its translation: CASGAGYSNQPQHF. Filled out from reference TRBV2 and TRBJ1-5, the complete variable domain reads EPEVTQTPSHQVTQMGQEVILRCVPISNHLYFYWYRQILGQKVEFLVSFYNNEISEKSEIFDDQFSVERPDGSNFTLKIRSTKLEDSAMYFCASGAGYSNQPQHFGDGTRLSIL.

In this sample, this clone turned up a few times. The chain uses TRBV4-3 and TRBJ2-4; D not resolved. Between the trimmed V and J ends, which lost 1 base and 8 bases, there was a span of 9 bases. Germline V gene lookup returns CDR1 LGHNA and CDR2 YSLEER. This CDR3 has 13 amino acids. CDR3 sequence: CASSQVRVDIQYF. Written as DNA, the CDR3 is TGCGCCAGCAGCCAAGTTCGGGTTGACATTCAGTACTTC.

V usage is TRBV18 and J usage is TRBJ2-7; 10 bases are shared with TRBD2. The CDR3 loop spans 15 amino acids. Germline trimming cut 3 bases from V and 4 bases from J; bases unmatched to any gene: 6. Germline loops: CDR1 KGHSH, CDR2 LQKENI. The CDR3 bases are TGTGCCAGCTCACCGCTAGCGGGAGAGAGTTACGAGCAGTACTTC. Translation gives CASSPLAGESYEQYF.

The chain employs TRBV18 and TRBJ1-5; the D gene is possibly TRBD1 (6 bases). The CDR3 length is 15 residues. In germline, CDR1 is KGHSH, CDR2 LQKENI. V was shortened by 3 bases and J by 6 bases, with 15 bases between the two germline ends. The DNA for the CDR3 is TGTGCCAGCTCACCGGGGGCAGGGGCTGTTCAGCCCCAGCATTTT. Translated: CASSPGAGAVQPQHF.

The V and J genes are TRBV9 and TRBJ2-1; possibly TRBD1 for D (6 bases). The CDR3 sequence is 14 residues long. V was trimmed by 3 bases and J by 12 bases, leaving 19 bases between them. The germline V gene has CDR1 SGDLS and CDR2 YYNGEE. DNA for the CDR3: TGTGCCAGCAGCGAAACCGGACAGCACCCCAGGCAGTTCTTC. This translates into CASSETGQHPRQFF.